The present TCR beta chain was sequenced within a study of cytomegalovirus exposure and HLA in healthy donors. The overall study: The Caucasian-associated ancestry cluster contained 81% of the roughly 390 genotyped donors.

This CDR3 comprises 15 residues. CDR1 is SGHVS, CDR2 FNYEAQ, per germline. Trimming shortened V by 5 bases and J by 4 bases, and 15 bases separated the two germline ends. Study findings and constraints: Based on reports, TCR beta sequences accurately predicted HLA-A and HLA-B alleles for most subjects. A later analysis linked a missense DCLRE1C variant to TCR beta V- and J-gene trimming. Confirmation in vitro established that three CMV-associated chains were specific for CMV antigens.

On this clone: Its matching antigen is unknown.

60 Vbeta and 13 Jbeta primers were used in PCR. The assay was immunoSEQ multiplex PCR, and TCRdb's table has in-frame clones only and misses some. The sample shows more than 100,000 clones, about 80% of them seen only once. Input material: PBMCs. The rearrangement links TRBV7-6 to TRBJ1-3; D possibly corresponds to TRBD1 (5 bases). The source of this sequence is a man in his forties in good health and CMV-seronegative. The CDR3 sequence: CASSLQGPDGNTIYF. CDR3 sequence (DNA): TGTGCCAGCAGCCTTCAGGGTCCGGACGGAAACACCATATATTTT.